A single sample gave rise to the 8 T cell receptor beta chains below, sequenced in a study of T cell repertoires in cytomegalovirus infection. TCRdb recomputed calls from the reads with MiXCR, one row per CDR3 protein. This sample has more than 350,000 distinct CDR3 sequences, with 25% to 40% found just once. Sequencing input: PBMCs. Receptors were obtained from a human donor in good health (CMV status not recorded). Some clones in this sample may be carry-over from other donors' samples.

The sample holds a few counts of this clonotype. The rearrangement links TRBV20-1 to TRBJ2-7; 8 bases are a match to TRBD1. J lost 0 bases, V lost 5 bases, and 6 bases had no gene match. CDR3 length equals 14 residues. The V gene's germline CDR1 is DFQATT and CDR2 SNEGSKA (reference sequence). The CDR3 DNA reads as TGCAGTGCTCCAGGGGGCTTAAGCTCCTACGAGCAGTACTTC. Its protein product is CSAPGGLSSYEQYF.

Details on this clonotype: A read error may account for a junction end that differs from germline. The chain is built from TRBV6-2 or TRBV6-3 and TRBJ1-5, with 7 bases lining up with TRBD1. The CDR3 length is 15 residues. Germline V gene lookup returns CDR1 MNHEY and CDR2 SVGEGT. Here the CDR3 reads CASSSHGGGGQPQNF. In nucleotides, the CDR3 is TGTGCCAGCAGTTCACATGGAGGGGGCGGTCAGCCCCAGAATTTT.

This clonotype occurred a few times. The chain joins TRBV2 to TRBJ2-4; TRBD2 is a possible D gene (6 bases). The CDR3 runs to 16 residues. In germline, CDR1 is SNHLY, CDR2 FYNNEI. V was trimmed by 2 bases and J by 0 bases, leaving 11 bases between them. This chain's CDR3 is CASSERDSLAKNIQYF. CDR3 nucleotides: TGTGCCAGCAGTGAAAGGGACTCTCTAGCCAAAAACATTCAGTACTTC.

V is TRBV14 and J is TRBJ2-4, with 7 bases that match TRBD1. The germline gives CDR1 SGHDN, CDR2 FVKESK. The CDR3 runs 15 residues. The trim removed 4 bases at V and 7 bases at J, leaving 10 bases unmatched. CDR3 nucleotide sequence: TGTGCCAGCAGCCCGGCACAGGGGCGCGGGAACATTCAGTACTTC. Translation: CASSPAQGRGNIQYF. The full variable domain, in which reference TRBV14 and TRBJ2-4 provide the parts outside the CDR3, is EAGVTQFPSHSVIEKGQTVTLRCDPISGHDNLYWYRRVMGKEIKFLLHFVKESKQDESGMPNNRFLAERTGGTYSTLKVQPAELEDSGVYFCASSPAQGRGNIQYFGAGTRLSVL.

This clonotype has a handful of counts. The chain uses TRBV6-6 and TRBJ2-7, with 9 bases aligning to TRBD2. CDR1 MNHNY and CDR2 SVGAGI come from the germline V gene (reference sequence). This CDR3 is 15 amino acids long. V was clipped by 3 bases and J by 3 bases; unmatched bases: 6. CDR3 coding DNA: TGTGCCAGCAGTTATTATAGCGGGGGCCACTACGAGCAGTACTTC. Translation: CASSYYSGGHYEQYF.

Written as DNA, the CDR3 is TGTGCCAGCATTACGGGGCCGCGCGGGACCCAGTACTTC. Its translation: CASITGPRGTQYF. The J gene is TRBJ2-5, the V gene TRBV6-6; D tentatively fits TRBD1 or TRBD2 (5 bases each). The V end lost 7 bases, the J end lost 7 bases, and 16 bases lay between the germline ends. The CDR3 consists of 13 residues. Germline CDR1 reads MNHNY; CDR2 reads SVGAGI (reference sequence).

The CDR3 nucleotides read TGTGCCAGCACCCCCGGACAGGGTCGATTCTACGAGCAGTACTTC. Translated, it gives CASTPGQGRFYEQYF. The V call is TRBV11-2, the J call TRBJ2-7; TRBD1 agrees at 8 bases. Per the germline V gene, CDR1 is SGHAT and CDR2 is FQNNGV. CDR3 length: 15 residues. The V gene end was trimmed by 7 bases and the J gene end by 3 bases; junction bases not matched to a gene: 11.

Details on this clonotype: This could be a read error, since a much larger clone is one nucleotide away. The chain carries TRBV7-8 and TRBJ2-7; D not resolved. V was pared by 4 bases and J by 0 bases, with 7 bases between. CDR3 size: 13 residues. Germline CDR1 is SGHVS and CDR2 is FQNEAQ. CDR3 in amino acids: CASSSYNSYEQYF. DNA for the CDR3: TGTGCCAGCAGCTCCTACAACTCCTACGAGCAGTACTTC.